This T cell receptor (beta chain) derives from a study of Graves' ophthalmopathy and Graves' hyperthyroidism listed by TCRdb under 2018. Describing the broader study: Peripheral blood was collected at initial diagnosis, before any treatment. TCR beta repertoire signatures were used to distinguish Graves' ophthalmopathy from Graves' hyperthyroidism and to predict progression to ophthalmopathy. In total, 135 blood samples were TCR-sequenced: some 43 ophthalmopathy, under 85 hyperthyroidism and around 17 hyperthyroidism-to-ophthalmopathy patients. To explore V-J signatures distinguishing ophthalmopathy from hyperthyroidism, a discovery set of some 100 patients (about 41 ophthalmopathy, roughly 56 stable hyperthyroidism) was enrolled. An independent validation cohort was composed of fewer than 20 hyperthyroidism patients and about 16 patients who later progressed from hyperthyroidism to ophthalmopathy. In about 6 hyperthyroidism patients, the T-cell repertoire of thyroid tissue was compared with the T-cell repertoire of blood. After sampling, hyperthyroidism patients received methimazole starting at 30 mg daily, and ophthalmopathy patients received high-dose intravenous methylprednisolone. Beyond this particular receptor, the publication reports: Most of the expanded thyroid clonotypes with a frequency above 0.001 were also detected in blood, and it was suggested that the thyroid immune response may be reflected by blood repertoires. In validation, the model predicted ophthalmopathy progression with roughly 68% sensitivity and roughly 78% specificity; around twelve predicted patients were CT-confirmed with GO in a median of around 6.5 months. In cross-validation, the 13-signature model distinguished ophthalmopathy from stable hyperthyroidism with approximately 90% sensitivity and roughly 81% specificity, while in the test set the corresponding values were about 80% and 75%. Sample size was not statistically predetermined, and group allocation was not concealed from the investigators.

This clonotype was seen many times. The specificity of this receptor is unknown. Base qualities are not at hand, and no much larger clone is one base apart. TCR beta CDR3 regions were amplified from RNA transcripts for repertoire sequencing. The first round was an RT-PCR using HTBI primers with the Qiagen OneStep RT-PCR kit, and this first round was followed by a second-round multiplex PCR, then size selection and purification. Sequencing of the libraries was carried out on an Illumina HiSeq2000 in paired-end mode with 100 bp reads. Under the source paper's analysis protocol: Reads were processed with SOAPnuke, discarding reads with adapters, uncalled bases, mean Phred below 15, or no exact constant-primer or identifier match. High-quality paired reads were merged with COPE v1.2.5. Each unique nucleotide sequence was treated as a clonotype, and MiTCR v1.1 was used to align the clonotypes to the IMGT TRB V, D and J references. The analysis was limited to V-J combinations with a frequency above 0.0001, which together covered 99.2% of repertoires. For each V-J combination, a TCR clonal expansion and chaos score was defined as F50 clonal expansion divided by the chaos observed in the TCRdist matrix. Welch's t-statistics and random forest were used to reduce the features to about twelve V-J combinations, which were then used as input to a naive Bayes classifier. The similarity between thyroid and blood repertoires was quantified using the Morisita-Horn index. The public reads were reprocessed in TCRdb via fastp at Q25 and MiXCR, keeping in-frame beta chains. All rows with the same CDR3 protein become a single entry with the most common DNA and genes. TCRdb's processing, not the authors' own work, is the source of the V and J calls. The sample includes 300,000 to 400,000 distinct CDR3 sequences, with about 17% observed a single time. Jointly, the top ten make up about 2.4% of the sample.

Hyperthyroidism was defined as stable when no progression to ophthalmopathy occurred within 18 months of follow-up. Hyperthyroidism patients were newly diagnosed, were aged 18 to 65 years, and had a disease duration under 2 months. Patients with other autoimmune diseases, uncontrolled infections, pregnancy or lactation were excluded. Clinical symptoms, serum thyroxine, TRAb, thyroid ultrasound and orbital computed tomography were used for diagnosis. PBMCs were isolated from about 9 ml of fresh peripheral blood by Ficoll-Paque density gradient centrifugation. Total RNA was extracted with Trizol reagent and quality-checked on an Agilent 2100 Bioanalyzer. The source is an adult woman with stable Graves' hyperthyroidism. The material sequenced was peripheral blood.

The nucleotides read TGCGCCAGCAGCTTGGTGGCTAGCGGGGCCGCGGAGCAGTACTTC. Its translation is CASSLVASGAAEQYF. The V gene is TRBV5-1 and the J gene is TRBJ2-7, with 9 middle bases fitting TRBD2. The CDR3 goes from the cysteine to the phenylalanine over 15 residues. The DNA shown is the 45-base CDR3, in frame from base 1. Trimmed from V: 0 bases; trimmed from J: 7 bases; junction bases lacking a gene match: 8. CDR1 and CDR2 were assigned from the germline V gene as SGHRS and YFSETQ.